The subject of this entry is one T cell receptor beta chain. Its antigen is currently not known. Base qualities are not recorded, but no much larger clone differs from it by a single base. The data belong to a study of cytomegalovirus exposure and HLA in healthy donors (TCRdb year 2017). Broadly, across the study: In an earlier analysis of roughly 590 of the donors, approximately 260 Gb of sequence data and some 100 million unique TCR beta sequences from about 179 million T cells were reported. Roughly 300 gigabases of sequencing data and roughly 80 million unique TCR sequences made up an early release that covered over 550 HLA-typed donors. Of the roughly 410 genotyped donors, 75% to 85% were placed in the genetic ancestry cluster associated with self-reported Caucasian donors. The study was designed to test whether signatures of past pathogen exposure could be identified by cataloging public T cell receptors. The study used immunosequencing to profile the T cell repertoires of some 600 subjects and linked those repertoires to cytomegalovirus serostatus. Along with the roughly 670-subject first cohort, a separate validation cohort of 120 different subjects was used. High-throughput TCR immunosequencing, statistical association of individual TCRs with disease status, and machine learning were combined to predict cytomegalovirus infection status. In a later analysis, previously published TCR beta repertoires from 600 to 850 donors were re-analyzed and high-resolution HLA genotyping was added so that TCR occurrence patterns could be studied. Rather than using new phenotypic data, the later analysis identified candidate immune exposures from TCR beta sequences and from how often those sequences occurred across donors. An earlier analysis of roughly 600 of the donors used high-throughput TCR beta sequencing to judge whether each TCR beta V gene segment behaved as functional or pseudogenic. Alongside the repertoire data, information on donor age, sex, ethnicity and CMV serostatus was compiled. A later genetic analysis took genome-wide SNP genotypes for about 55% of the 666 donors and used that subset as a discovery cohort. All discovery cohort repertoires had been generated using a single sequencing platform. HLA typing included class I and class II loci at four-digit resolution. The number of typed donors differed by locus: about 629-630 for A, B, C, DRB1 and DQB1; approximately 540 for DQA1; 600 to 610 for DPA1; and roughly 470 for DPB1. Five DR-DQ haplotypes were treated as single units for association and clustering because of strong linkage in the cohort. Across 300 to 400 genotyped donors of the cohort, an average of about 220,000 unique TCR beta nucleotide sequences per donor were sequenced, and approximately 19% of those sequences were non-productive. General conclusions and limits of the study: According to a later analysis, TCR association rates differed among HLA loci, with DRB1 alleles showing the most associated TCRs and HLA-C alleles showing the fewest. Fewer than 20 rarely observed V segments, including chromosome 9 orphons, were excluded from the earlier analysis of about 500 of the donors because counts were too low. Cytomegalovirus status was reported to be diagnosed by the classifier with high specificity and sensitivity in both the original and validation cohorts. In a later genetic analysis, a missense DCLRE1C variant was associated with V-gene and J-gene trimming of TCR beta chains, and the association was replicated in an independent cohort. Several of the top co-occurrence clusters appeared to be linked to parvovirus B19, influenza, CMV and Epstein-Barr virus, according to a later analysis. A later genetic analysis reported fewer N-insertions in productive TCRs among donors in an Asian-associated ancestry cluster than the roughly 700-donor mean. This cohort had only TCR beta chains sequenced, and the lack of alpha or paired-chain data limited which features could be detected. In a later analysis, HLA-associated TCR beta chains were found to be more clonally expanded and to have lower generation probabilities than equally common non-associated chains. The only immune exposure information available for the cohort was CMV serostatus. A further reported finding was that TCR beta sequences accurately predicted the HLA-A and HLA-B alleles for most subjects in the first cohort. In an earlier analysis of roughly 560 of the donors, most TCR beta V segments were observed in productive rearrangements about 87% or about 30% of the time, broadly matching IMGT annotations. Most TCR sequences were observed very rarely across donors, whereas some public TCRs were present in many individuals. Sequencing depth was assumed to be roughly uniform across donors in the presence/absence analyses, though that assumption may not hold. Some IMGT-functional V segments, including TRBV6-2 and TRBV6-3, could not be told apart with the 87-base-pair reads, so those segments were excluded. Correlated functional status among segregating V segments might be attributable to linkage disequilibrium, but an unknown experimental factor could not be ruled out. Most CMV-associated TCR beta chains appeared to be HLA-restricted in a later analysis, and the HLA associations seemed to be driven largely by CMV exposure. Because HLA typing was unavailable for some donors at each locus, only the typed subset was used in association tests. Strong co-occurrence of HLA alleles, especially DR and DQ, made assigning TCR associations to individual alleles difficult. The study listed 150 to 200 TCR beta chains as associated with cytomegalovirus. The authors suggested that the approach could potentially be extended to other disease states and immunological phenotypes. A later analysis associated 17,000 or so TCR beta sequences with specific HLA alleles at a false discovery rate of 0.05. A few of the identified cytomegalovirus-associated TCR beta chains were confirmed in vitro to be specific for cytomegalovirus antigens. A cluster of highly shared sequence variants was judged likely to represent a technical artifact of the sequencing pipeline.

The CDR3 holds 15 amino acids from the cysteine to the phenylalanine. Only the CDR3 DNA is retained, 45 bases long and in frame from the first base. The V end loses 0 bases and the J end loses 4 bases, and a stretch of 9 bases separates them. According to the germline V gene, CDR1 reads LGHNA and CDR2 reads YNFKEQ. The receptor library was made with the immunoSEQ multiplex PCR assay. For the multiplex PCR, a mixture combining 60 forward primers for TCR Vbeta segments and 13 reverse primers for TCR Jbeta segments was used. The CDR3 region of rearranged TCR beta genes was amplified from genomic DNA with a multiplex PCR assay. The amplified TCR beta libraries were sequenced on the Illumina HiSeq System as 87-base-pair reads. Turning to the authors' computational methods: A later analysis tallied some 79 million unique TCR beta chains across the 660 or so repertoires, and about 12 million of those chains were shared by two or more donors. Raw reads were error-corrected and collapsed into unique sequences with a nearest-neighbor algorithm that merged closely related sequences to remove PCR and sequencing errors. CDR3 sequences were aligned to IMGT reference sequences to assign V, D and J gene segments. For a sequence to be retained, a match of at least six nucleotides was required to both a V gene segment and a J gene segment. A rearrangement counted as productive if the CDR3 had no stop codons and remained in frame with V and J, and every other rearrangement counted as non-productive. Following IMGT convention, CDR3 was defined as the stretch from the second conserved V-encoded cysteine to the conserved J-encoded phenylalanine. The earlier analysis of 587 of the donors excluded any sequence lacking an unambiguous match to a single V gene segment. In an earlier analysis of roughly 500 of the donors, V segments were called functional above 56.7% productive rearrangements and were called segregating when the between-donor standard deviation exceeded 5%. A statistical classification framework was developed to diagnose cytomegalovirus status using the catalog of TCR beta chain sequences. In a later analysis, TCR nucleotide sequences were compared against IMGT/GENE-DB human TR gene sequences so that V and J genes could be assigned. Using the TCRdist pipeline, a later analysis assigned CDR3 sequences along with most-parsimonious VDJ recombination scenarios. In a later analysis, every TCR beta chain was defined by the combination of its CDR3 amino acid sequence and its V-gene family, and reads without a unique V-gene family were dropped. In a later analysis, 450 to 600 highly shared, low-generation-probability nucleotide sequences were removed to address suspected cross-contamination and a sequencing artifact. For each public chain, a later analysis derived a clonal expansion index from normalized ranks of inferred template counts within each repertoire. In a later analysis, generation probabilities were computed with a VDJ recombination model fitted to out-of-frame rearrangements, and the resulting probabilities were checked against IGoR. Hypergeometric tests were used in a later analysis to score TCR-TCR, TCR-HLA and TCR-CMV co-occurrence, with a repertoire-size bias correction applied to the TCR pairs. False discovery rates were estimated in a later analysis by permuting HLA or CMV assignments 20 times. In a later analysis, co-occurring TCRs were grouped with DBSCAN, and TCRdist sequence similarity was added when clustering was performed within HLA-allele-positive subsets. Repertoires with fewer than 30,000 or more than 120,000 public chains were left out of co-occurrence clustering, as were about 5 repertoires with anomalous nucleotide sharing. TCRdb stores this immuneACCESS table with in-frame sequences only. Part of the clones is absent; in the studies checked, under half of the shortfall reflects unresolved V genes, and no reason is known for the rest. The D gene and trimming were derived from the DNA, and the V and J assignments and clone size from that table. Across this sample there are roughly 99,000 clones, with approximately 80% seen only once. The top ten clonotypes cover roughly 3.9% of the sample.

The cohort consisted of 670 or so healthy bone marrow donors. All cohort members were sampled while nominally healthy, although unrecorded immune exposures were likely present. The donor tested CMV seronegative, placing the donor among the 300 to 400 seronegative members of the cohort. Each donor provided a peripheral blood sample, and peripheral blood mononuclear cells were used for TCR beta sequencing. The Qiagen DNeasy Blood Extraction Kit was used to extract genomic DNA from the blood cell samples. The V and J genes are TRBV4-2 and TRBJ2-2; there is no confident call for the D gene. The clonotype comes from a male donor in good health and CMV-seronegative. Specimen: PBMCs. The CDR3 protein is CASSQEGQTTGELFF. The DNA sequence reads TGTGCCAGCAGCCAAGAGGGCCAGACCACCGGGGAGCTGTTTTTT.